Following are 21 T cell receptor beta chains from one sample sequenced in a study of identical twins. TCRdb re-called the 5' RACE reads through MiXCR, storing one row per CDR3 protein. The data show more than 600,000 distinct CDR3 sequences, approximately 18% seen once. The sample also formed part of further work on T cells expressing NK-cell markers.

The sample was PBMCs. The receptors come from a young woman in good health.

This chain joins TRBV5-1 and TRBJ2-3; a weak D match, TRBD1 (5 bases). This CDR3 has 16 residues. Deletions cut 3 bases from V and 1 base from J, with 15 bases between. The germline V gene has CDR1 SGHRS and CDR2 YFSETQ. CDR3 residues: CASSSTARAGTDTQYF. The CDR3 bases are TGCGCCAGCAGCTCGACCGCCAGGGCGGGCACAGATACGCAGTATTTT. Together with reference TRBV5-1 and TRBJ2-3, the CDR3 gives the full variable domain: KAGVTQTPRYLIKTRGQQVTLSCSPISGHRSVSWYQQTPGQGLQFLFEYFSETQRNKGNFPGRFSGRQFSNSRSEMNVSTLELGDSALYLCASSSTARAGTDTQYFGPGTRLTVL.

This sequence joins TRBV9 and TRBJ2-3; D is undetermined. CDR1 is SGDLS and CDR2 is YYNGEE in the germline V gene. The CDR3 covers 16 residues. V lost 2 bases and J lost 2, with 15 bases in between. This CDR3 is CASSVHLTEHTDTQYF. CDR3 DNA sequence: TGTGCCAGCAGCGTCCACTTAACCGAACACACAGATACGCAGTATTTT. Full variable domain (remainder filled in from reference TRBV9 and TRBJ2-3): DSGVTQTPKHLITATGQRVTLRCSPRSGDLSVYWYQQSLDQGLQFLIQYYNGEERAKGNILERFSAQQFPDLHSELNLSSLELGDSALYFCASSVHLTEHTDTQYFGPGTRLTVL.

This clonotype was seen a handful of times. V usage is TRBV11-1 and J usage is TRBJ2-1, with 15 bases identical to TRBD2. This CDR3 spans 18 amino acids. Germline CDR1 SGHAT, CDR2 FQDESV (reference sequence). Trimming took 0 bases from V and 9 from J; bases not matched to a gene: 9. The CDR3 protein is CASSLASNPGLAGGEQFF. CDR3 DNA: TGTGCCAGCAGCTTAGCCTCTAACCCGGGACTAGCGGGAGGTGAGCAGTTCTTC.

The chain has TRBV5-1 and TRBJ2-2, with 8 bases identical to TRBD2. The germline V gene encodes CDR1 SGHRS and CDR2 YFSETQ. This CDR3 is 15 amino acids long. The junction had 4 bases not matched to a gene; V was cut back by 0 bases and J by 6 bases. CDR3 region: CASSLDGTRPGELFF. For the CDR3, the DNA is TGCGCCAGCAGCTTGGATGGGACTAGACCCGGGGAGCTGTTTTTT.

This clonotype has a count of ten or more. The chain links TRBV12-3 or TRBV12-4 to TRBJ1-5; a weak D match, TRBD1 (5 bases). V was pared by 2 bases and J by 6 bases, with 17 bases between. The CDR3 sequence is 16 residues long. CDR3 coding DNA: TGTGCCAGCAGTTTATACGTGGGGGGTGGGAGTCAGCCCCAGCATTTT. It yields the protein CASSLYVGGGSQPQHF.

This clonotype was counted between two and nine times. The CDR3 DNA is TGTGCCAGCAGTTACGTTGGGGGCGGGACCGGGGAGCTGTTTTTT. Translated, it gives CASSYVGGGTGELFF. This rearrangement joins TRBV6-5 to TRBJ2-2; D might be TRBD1 (6 bases). V lost 2 bases, J lost 5 bases, and 12 bases lay in between. Germline V CDR1 and CDR2: MNHEY, SVGAGI. The CDR3 is made up of 15 amino acids.

This clonotype showed up many times. The V gene is TRBV12-3 or TRBV12-4, the J gene TRBJ2-7, with 7 bases aligning to TRBD2. The CDR3 consists of 13 residues. The ends lost 0 bases at V and 6 bases at J; junction bases unmatched: 2. The CDR3 coding sequence is TGTGCCAGCAGTTTAGCGGGGGGGTCCGAGCAGTACTTC. It encodes CASSLAGGSEQYF.

This clonotype came up a few times. This rearrangement joins TRBV4-2 to TRBJ1-3, with TRBD1 matching over 8 bases. Trimming took 4 bases from V and 0 from J; bases not matched to a gene: 17. The V gene's germline CDR1 is LGHNA and CDR2 YNFKEQ. The CDR3 extends over 20 amino acids. CDR3 in amino acids: CASSLRWEQGVTYSGNTIYF. The CDR3 region has the DNA TGTGCCAGCAGCCTGAGGTGGGAACAGGGGGTCACCTACTCTGGAAACACCATATATTTT.

Of note for this clonotype: The junction departs from the called germline gene at one end, perhaps through a read error. CDR3 sequence reads: CVSRLVDTQYF. The CDR3 DNA reads TGTGTCAGCAGACTTGTGGATACGCAGTATTTT. V gene TRBV7-2 combines with J gene TRBJ2-3; D remains ambiguous. Germline CDR1 SGHTA, CDR2 FQGNSA. This CDR3 has 11 amino acids.

This clonotype was seen a few times. The CDR3 coding sequence is TGTGCCTGGAGTGTAAAAGCTGAATCCTACAATGAGCAGTTCTTC. Encoded protein: CAWSVKAESYNEQFF. The chain uses TRBV30 and TRBJ2-1; D gene unclear. V gave up 0 bases and J gave up 1 base, with 10 bases separating them. Germline V CDR1 and CDR2: GTSNPN, SVGIG (reference sequence). This CDR3 region has 15 residues. The whole variable domain, remainder taken from reference TRBV30 and TRBJ2-1, is SQTIHQWPATLVQPVGSPLSLECTVEGTSNPNLYWYRQAAGRGLQLLFYSVGIGQISSEVPQNLSASRPQDRQFILSSKKLLLSDSGFYLCAWSVKAESYNEQFFGPGTRLTVL.

In this sample, this clonotype turned up many times. V and J are TRBV29-1 and TRBJ2-1; 16 nucleotides align to TRBD2. The CDR3 sequence is 16 residues long. The V gene's germline CDR1 is SQVTM and CDR2 ANQGSEA. The trim removed 6 bases at V and 7 bases at J, leaving 9 bases unmatched. The CDR3 bases are TGCAGCGTCCGTGGGACTAGCGGGAGGGTCTCTAATGAGCAGTTCTTC. Protein sequence: CSVRGTSGRVSNEQFF.

This clonotype turned up a few times. V usage is TRBV10-3 and J usage is TRBJ2-6, with a weak D call TRBD1 (5 bases). Trimming cost V 8 bases and J 2 bases, with 10 bases left between them. This CDR3 has 14 residues. From germline, CDR1 is ENHRY and CDR2 SYGVKD. DNA for the CDR3: TGTGCCATCCCAGGGTCTGCTGGGGCCAACGTCCTGACTTTC. It is translated as CAIPGSAGANVLTF.

This chain joins TRBV4-1 and TRBJ1-1, with D uncertain. Trimming removed 0 bases from V and 7 bases from J, with 21 bases in between. CDR1 MGHRA and CDR2 YSYEKL come from the germline V gene. The CDR3 totals 17 residues. CDR3 nucleotides: TGCGCCAGCAGCCAAGATCGCGGCGGAAGTAAACCCCTTGAAGCTTTCTTT. This sequence encodes CASSQDRGGSKPLEAFF.

This clonotype has just a few counts. The genes are TRBV11-2 and TRBJ2-1; 8 nucleotides align to TRBD2. The CDR3 sequence is 17 residues long. Germline loops: CDR1 SGHAT, CDR2 FQNNGV. V was pared by 6 bases and J by 3 bases, with 13 bases of the junction left unmatched. The CDR3 reads CASRRPGLGLFYNEQFF. As DNA, the CDR3 is TGTGCCAGCAGAAGACCGGGACTAGGCCTATTCTACAATGAGCAGTTCTTC.

This clonotype came up a few times. The rearrangement links TRBV12-3 or TRBV12-4 to TRBJ1-2, with D unresolved. There are 13 residues in the CDR3. Trimming took 6 bases from V and 3 from J, leaving 11 bases between them. CDR3 sequence reads: CASSHTVHYGYTF. DNA of the CDR3: TGTGCCAGCAGCCATACAGTCCACTATGGCTACACCTTC.

V gene TRBV5-6 combines with J gene TRBJ2-1; 10 positions agree with TRBD2. V lost 3 bases, J lost 6 bases, and 3 bases stayed unmatched. This CDR3 is built from 14 residues. From germline, CDR1 is SGHDT and CDR2 YYEEEE. The CDR3 nucleotides read TGTGCCAGCAGCTGGTCTAGCGGGGGCAATGAGCAGTTCTTC. Its translation: CASSWSSGGNEQFF.

This clonotype turned up a few times. This rearrangement joins TRBV9 to TRBJ2-3; TRBD2 aligns across 7 bases. V lost 2 bases to trimming and J lost 4 bases; unmatched junction nucleotides: 4. The CDR3 contains 14 residues. Germline V lookup: CDR1 SGDLS, CDR2 YYNGEE. In nucleotides, the CDR3 is TGTGCCAGCAGCGTGATAGCGGGCTCAGATACGCAGTATTTT. Residues: CASSVIAGSDTQYF. The full variable domain, completed using reference TRBV9 and TRBJ2-3, is DSGVTQTPKHLITATGQRVTLRCSPRSGDLSVYWYQQSLDQGLQFLIQYYNGEERAKGNILERFSAQQFPDLHSELNLSSLELGDSALYFCASSVIAGSDTQYFGPGTRLTVL.

This clonotype came up a few times. The V call is TRBV6-6, the J call TRBJ2-2; D not certain. This CDR3 is built from 14 residues. V was shortened by 4 bases and J by 6 bases, with 12 bases between the two germline ends. Germline loops: CDR1 MNHNY, CDR2 SVGAGI (reference sequence). In nucleotides, the CDR3 is TGTGCCAGCAGTTCCCTAGACCGTCCCGGGGAGCTGTTTTTT. As protein: CASSSLDRPGELFF.

This clonotype appeared once. The chain couples TRBV20-1 to TRBJ2-1; unclear D gene. In germline, CDR1 is DFQATT, CDR2 SNEGSKA (reference sequence). This CDR3 contains 20 residues. The ends were cut back, 2 bases at V and 1 base at J, with 27 bases in the middle. CDR3 residues: CSARTGPTYNHDGSYNEQFF. CDR3 DNA sequence: TGCAGTGCTAGAACCGGACCTACTTACAATCATGATGGGTCCTACAATGAGCAGTTCTTC.

In nucleotides, the CDR3 is TGTGCCAGCAGCACGGCCGGGACGGAGGACACCGGGGAGCTGTTTTTT. As protein: CASSTAGTEDTGELFF. This chain joins TRBV21-1 and TRBJ2-2; the tabulated D call, TRBD1, remains unverified against the DNA. TRBV21-1 is listed as a pseudogene. The length of the CDR3 is 16 residues.

The chain is built from TRBV4-3 and TRBJ2-1; possible D gene TRBD2, 6 bases. This CDR3 is built from 16 residues. Germline loops: CDR1 LGHNA, CDR2 YSLEER. Trimming removed 0 bases from V and 6 bases from J, with 15 bases in between. The CDR3 nucleotides are TGCGCCAGCAGCCAAGATAAACGGGAGTTCACCAATGAGCAGTTCTTC. Translating gives CASSQDKREFTNEQFF.